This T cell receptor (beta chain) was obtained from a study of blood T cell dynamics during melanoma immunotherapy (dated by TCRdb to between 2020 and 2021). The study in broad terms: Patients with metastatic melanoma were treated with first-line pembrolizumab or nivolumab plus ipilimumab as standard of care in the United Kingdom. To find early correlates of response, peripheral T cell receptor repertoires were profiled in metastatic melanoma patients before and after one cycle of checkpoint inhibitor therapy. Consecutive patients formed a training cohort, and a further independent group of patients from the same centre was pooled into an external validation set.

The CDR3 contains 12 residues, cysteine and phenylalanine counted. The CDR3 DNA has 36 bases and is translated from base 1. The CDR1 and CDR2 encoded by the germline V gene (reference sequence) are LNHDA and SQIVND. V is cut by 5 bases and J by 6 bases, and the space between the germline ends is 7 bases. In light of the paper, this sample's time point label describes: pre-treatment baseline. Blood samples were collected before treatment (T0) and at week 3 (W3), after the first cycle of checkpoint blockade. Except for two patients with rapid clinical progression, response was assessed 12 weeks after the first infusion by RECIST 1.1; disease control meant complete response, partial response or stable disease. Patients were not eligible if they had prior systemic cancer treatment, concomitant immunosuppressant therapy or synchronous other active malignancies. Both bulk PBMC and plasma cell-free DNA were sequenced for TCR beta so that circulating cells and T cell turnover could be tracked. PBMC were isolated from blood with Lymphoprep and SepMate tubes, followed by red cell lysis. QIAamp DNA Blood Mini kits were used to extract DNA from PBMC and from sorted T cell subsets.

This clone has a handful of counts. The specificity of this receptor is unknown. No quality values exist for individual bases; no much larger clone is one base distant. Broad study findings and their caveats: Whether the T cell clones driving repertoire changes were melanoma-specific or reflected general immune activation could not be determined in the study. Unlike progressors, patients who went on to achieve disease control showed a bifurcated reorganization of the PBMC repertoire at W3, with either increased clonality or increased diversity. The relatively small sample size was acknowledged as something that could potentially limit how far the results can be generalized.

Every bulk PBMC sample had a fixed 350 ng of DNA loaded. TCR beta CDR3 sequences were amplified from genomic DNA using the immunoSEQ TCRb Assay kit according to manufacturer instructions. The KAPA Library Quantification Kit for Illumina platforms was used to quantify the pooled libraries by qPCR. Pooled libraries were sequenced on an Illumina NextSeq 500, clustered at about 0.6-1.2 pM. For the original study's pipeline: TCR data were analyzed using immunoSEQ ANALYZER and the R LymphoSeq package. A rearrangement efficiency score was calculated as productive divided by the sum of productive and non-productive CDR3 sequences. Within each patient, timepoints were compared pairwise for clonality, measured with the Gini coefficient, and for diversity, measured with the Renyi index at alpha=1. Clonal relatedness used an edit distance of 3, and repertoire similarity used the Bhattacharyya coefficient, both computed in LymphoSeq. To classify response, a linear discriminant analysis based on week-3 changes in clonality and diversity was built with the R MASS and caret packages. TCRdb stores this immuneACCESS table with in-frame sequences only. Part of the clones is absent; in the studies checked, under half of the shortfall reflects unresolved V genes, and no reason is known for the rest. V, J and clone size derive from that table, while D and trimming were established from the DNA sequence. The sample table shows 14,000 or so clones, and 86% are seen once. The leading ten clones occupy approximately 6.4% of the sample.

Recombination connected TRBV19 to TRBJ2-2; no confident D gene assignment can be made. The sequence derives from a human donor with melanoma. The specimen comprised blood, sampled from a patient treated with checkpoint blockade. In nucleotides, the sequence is TGTGCCAGTAGTCCCCGGGCCGGGGAGCTGTTTTTT. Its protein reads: CASSPRAGELFF.